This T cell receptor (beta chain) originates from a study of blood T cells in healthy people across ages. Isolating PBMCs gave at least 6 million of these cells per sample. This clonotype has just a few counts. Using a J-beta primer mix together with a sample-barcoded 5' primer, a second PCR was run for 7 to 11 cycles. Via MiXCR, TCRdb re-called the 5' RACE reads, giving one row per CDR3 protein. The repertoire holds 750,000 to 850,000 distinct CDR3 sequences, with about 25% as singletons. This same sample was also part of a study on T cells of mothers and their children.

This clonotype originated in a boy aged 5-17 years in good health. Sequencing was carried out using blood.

The CDR3 region has the DNA TGTGCCAGCAGCCCCTTGAATTCTGAAAAACTGTTTTTT. As protein: CASSPLNSEKLFF. The V and J genes are TRBV9 and TRBJ1-4; D gene ambiguous. V shed 4 bases and J shed 7 bases, with 11 bases lying between them. The CDR3 spans 13 residues. Germline V lookup: CDR1 SGDLS, CDR2 YYNGEE.